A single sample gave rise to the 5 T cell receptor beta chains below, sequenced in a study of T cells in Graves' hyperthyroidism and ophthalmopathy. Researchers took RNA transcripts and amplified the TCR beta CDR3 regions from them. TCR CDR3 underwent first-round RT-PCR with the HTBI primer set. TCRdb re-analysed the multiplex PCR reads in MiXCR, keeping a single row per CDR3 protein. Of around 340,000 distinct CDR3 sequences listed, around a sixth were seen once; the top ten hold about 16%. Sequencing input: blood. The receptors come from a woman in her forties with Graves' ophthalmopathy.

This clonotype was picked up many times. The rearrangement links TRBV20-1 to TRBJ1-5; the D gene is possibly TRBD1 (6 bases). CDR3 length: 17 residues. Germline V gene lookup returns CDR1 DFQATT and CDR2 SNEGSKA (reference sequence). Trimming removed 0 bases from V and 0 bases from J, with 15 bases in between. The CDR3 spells CSARDFMDSYSNQPQHF. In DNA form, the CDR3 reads TGCAGTGCTAGAGATTTTATGGACAGCTATAGCAATCAGCCCCAGCATTTT.

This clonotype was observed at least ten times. CDR3 region: CASSLYPNTEAFF. The DNA of the CDR3 is TGTGCCAGCAGTCTCTATCCCAACACTGAAGCTTTCTTT. The chain links TRBV28 to TRBJ1-1; no clear D. V dropped 5 bases and J dropped 2 bases, with 9 bases sitting between them. Per the germline V gene, CDR1 is MDHEN and CDR2 is SYDVKM. The CDR3 is 13 amino acids.

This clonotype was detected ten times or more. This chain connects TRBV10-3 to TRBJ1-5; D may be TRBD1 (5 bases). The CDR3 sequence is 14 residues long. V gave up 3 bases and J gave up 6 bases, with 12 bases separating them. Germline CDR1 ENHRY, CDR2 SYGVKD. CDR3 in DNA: TGTGCCATCAGTGATGGTATCGGGGGTCAGCCCCAGCATTTT. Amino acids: CAISDGIGGQPQHF.

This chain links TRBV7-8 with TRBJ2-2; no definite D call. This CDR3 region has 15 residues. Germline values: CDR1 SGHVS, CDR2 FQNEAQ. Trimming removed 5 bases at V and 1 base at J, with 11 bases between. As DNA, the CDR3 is TGTGCCAGCAGCCCCCTAGGCGGGAACACCGGGGAGCTGTTTTTT. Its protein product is CASSPLGGNTGELFF.

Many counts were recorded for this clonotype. The CDR3 nucleotides read TGTGCCACCAGCAGAGATCTAGCTCACTACGAGCAGTACTTC. Its protein is CATSRDLAHYEQYF. The chain employs TRBV15 and TRBJ2-7; possible D gene TRBD2, 5 bases. Trimming pared 0 bases from V and 3 bases from J, leaving 9 bases between. This CDR3 is built from 14 residues. From germline, CDR1 is LNHNV and CDR2 YYDKDF (reference sequence). Full variable domain (missing parts from reference TRBV15 and TRBJ2-7): DAMVIQNPRYQVTQFGKPVTLSCSQTLNHNVMYWYQQKSSQAPKLLFHYYDKDFNNEADTPDNFQSRRPNTSFCFLDIRSPGLGDTAMYLCATSRDLAHYEQYFGPGTRLTVT.